The next 29 T cell receptor beta chains were all read from a single sample in a study of beta chain features in type 1 diabetes. The entirety of the isolated RNA underwent reverse transcription, so expressed TCRB transcripts were sequenced. TCRdb keeps only in-frame clones here, not all; method: immunoSEQ multiplex PCR. The repertoire consists of 300,000 to 400,000 clones, with around an eighth occurring once and the leading ten covering about 0.017%. Sequences were obtained from naive CD4+ T cells from blood. Source of these receptors: a man between 18 and 35 years old in good health.

This clone was detected only a few times. The rearrangement joins TRBV7-2 to TRBJ2-7, with 8 bases fitting TRBD2. In germline, CDR1 is SGHTA, CDR2 FQGNSA. The V and J ends lost 5 bases and 2 bases, in that order; junction bases with no gene match: 8. The CDR3 contains 15 residues. The CDR3 nucleotides are TGTGCCAGCAGCCCCCCTGAGCGGGGGACCTACGAGCAGTACTTC. Translation: CASSPPERGTYEQYF.

This clone was seen only a few times. The chain couples TRBV2 to TRBJ2-1; 14 bases fit TRBD2. This CDR3 has 19 residues. Trimming at V came to 6 bases and at J to 8 bases, leaving 18 bases not matched to a gene. Germline V CDR1 and CDR2: SNHLY, FYNNEI. The CDR3 reads CASSTAPTWTSGGRDEQFF. As DNA, the CDR3 is TGTGCCAGCAGCACAGCCCCGACTTGGACTAGCGGGGGGCGCGATGAGCAGTTCTTC.

The genes are TRBV5-5 and TRBJ2-4; tentative D call: TRBD2 (5 bases). Trimming cost V 2 bases and J 1 base, with 10 bases left between them. Germline V CDR1 and CDR2: SGHKS, YYEKEE (reference sequence). This CDR3 is built from 15 residues. The CDR3 bases are TGTGCCAGCAGCTTCACGGGGTCGGCCAAAAACATTCAGTACTTC. Protein sequence: CASSFTGSAKNIQYF.

This clone has only a few counts. V usage is TRBV7-2 and J usage is TRBJ2-7, with 9 bases fitting TRBD2. The germline gives CDR1 SGHTA, CDR2 FQGNSA. Trimming took 3 bases from V and 2 from J; bases not matched to a gene: 11. The CDR3 runs to 17 residues. CDR3 loop: CASSFAGGAGGPYEQYF. CDR3 in DNA: TGTGCCAGCAGCTTCGCGGGGGGGGCCGGAGGACCCTACGAGCAGTACTTC.

V and J are TRBV29-1 and TRBJ1-2, with D unclear. The ends were cut back, 1 base at V and 8 bases at J, with 8 bases in the middle. CDR1 SQVTM and CDR2 ANQGSEA come from the germline V gene. The CDR3 contains 11 residues. The CDR3 coding sequence is TGCAGCGTTGAAGGAGGGTGGGGCTACACCTTC. Translated, it gives CSVEGGWGYTF.

The chain couples TRBV2 to TRBJ2-2, with 8 bases matching TRBD2. V gave up 8 bases and J gave up 6 bases; unmatched junction bases: 8. This CDR3 region has 14 residues. Per the germline V gene, CDR1 is SNHLY and CDR2 is FYNNEI. In DNA, the CDR3 is TGTGCCAGCGGAGGGCCCGGGGGGGCCGGGGAGCTGTTTTTT. This gives the protein CASGGPGGAGELFF.

Only a few counts were recorded for this clone. The chain carries TRBV28 and TRBJ2-4; the D is unclear. The CDR3 length is 15 residues. Germline values: CDR1 MDHEN, CDR2 SYDVKM. The ends were cut back, 5 bases at V and 0 bases at J, with 11 bases in the middle. The CDR3 loop is CASSPQNLAKNIQYF. The CDR3 DNA sequence: TGTGCCAGCAGTCCCCAGAACCTAGCCAAAAACATTCAGTACTTC.

The chain has TRBV6-1 and TRBJ1-5; 7 positions match TRBD1. Trimming cost V 4 bases and J 3 bases; bases outside gene matches: 12. Germline V gene lookup returns CDR1 MNHNS and CDR2 SASEGT. The CDR3 sequence is 17 residues long. The CDR3 reads CASSGRRGQDLNQPQHF. CDR3 coding DNA: TGTGCCAGCAGTGGCAGGAGAGGACAGGACCTCAATCAGCCCCAGCATTTT.

The genes are TRBV28 and TRBJ1-2; weak D call: TRBD1 (6 bases). The CDR3 is 16 amino acids. Germline lookup yields CDR1 MDHEN and CDR2 SYDVKM. V lost 4 bases, J lost 4 bases, and 19 bases lay in between. CDR3 in DNA: TGTGCCAGCAGTTCCACGGGCGGGGGCCAGGGCTATGGCTACACCTTC. As protein: CASSSTGGGQGYGYTF.

Details on this clone: A read error may produce the germline difference seen at one junction end. The CDR3 here is CSVGTSAPGSF. The CDR3 coding sequence is TGCAGCGTGGGGACTAGCGCTCCTGGGTCCTTC. V and J are TRBV29-1 and TRBJ2-7, with TRBD2 matching 10 bases. The CDR3 runs to 11 residues. Germline CDR1 SQVTM, CDR2 ANQGSEA.

This sequence joins TRBV13 and TRBJ2-1; TRBD1 matches 9 bases. The CDR3 is 15 residues long. The V and J ends lost 2 bases and 9 bases, in that order; junction bases with no gene match: 8. Germline V gene data show CDR1 as PRHDT and CDR2 as FYEKMQ (reference sequence). Written as DNA, the CDR3 is TGTGCCAGCAGCTTATATGTGGACAGGGGCACTGAGCAGTTCTTC. Protein: CASSLYVDRGTEQFF.

This clone was counted a few times. CDR3: CASKRTGGHEQYF. The CDR3, as DNA: TGCGCCAGCAAACGGACAGGGGGCCACGAGCAGTACTTC. The V and J genes are TRBV4-1 and TRBJ2-7; 11 bases line up with TRBD1. J lost 5 bases, V lost 7 bases, and 4 bases had no gene match. CDR3 length: 13 amino acids. CDR1 and CDR2 from the germline V gene are MGHRA and YSYEKL.

Regarding this clone: The sample has other DNA sequences that encode this CDR3 too. This chain connects TRBV5-4 to TRBJ2-5; weak D call: TRBD1 (5 bases). Germline V CDR1 and CDR2: SGHNT, YYREEE (reference sequence). The V gene lost 1 base and the J gene lost 5 bases, with 12 bases spanning the gap. This CDR3 spans 14 amino acids. The CDR3 reads CASSLRQGGETQYF. As DNA, the CDR3 is TGTGCCAGCAGCTTGAGGCAGGGTGGGGAGACCCAGTACTTC.

This clone was observed a few times. The chain uses TRBV7-3 and TRBJ1-1, with a tentative D call TRBD1 (6 bases). Trimming cost V 5 bases and J 5 bases, with 15 bases left between them. This CDR3 has 14 amino acids. Germline V lookup: CDR1 SGHTA, CDR2 FQGTGA. Here the CDR3 reads CASSVLGGGTEAFF. CDR3 bases: TGTGCCAGCAGCGTTCTAGGGGGTGGGACTGAAGCTTTCTTT.

This chain links TRBV7-2 with TRBJ2-7, with a possible D match to TRBD2 (6 bases). Germline CDR1 and CDR2: SGHTA and FQGNSA. This CDR3 spans 13 amino acids. The germline V and J ends were trimmed by 0 bases and 13 bases, with 16 bases remaining between them. The CDR3 loop reads CASSLARLGGLYF. For the CDR3, the DNA is TGTGCCAGCAGCTTAGCGCGGTTGGGGGGTCTCTACTTC. The full variable domain, completed using reference TRBV7-2 and TRBJ2-7, is GAGVSQSPSNKVTEKGKDVELRCDPISGHTALYWYRQSLGQGLEFLIYFQGNSAPDKSGLPSDRFSAERTGGSVSTLTIQRTQQEDSAVYLCASSLARLGGLYFGPGTRLTVT.

The rearrangement uses TRBV15 and TRBJ2-1, with 9 bases that match TRBD1. Germline assignment: CDR1 LNHNV and CDR2 YYDKDF (reference sequence). V lost 3 bases and J lost 5; bases outside the gene matches: 5. CDR3 length: 15 residues. The CDR3 loop is CATSRDRGLHNEQFF. The DNA for the CDR3 is TGTGCCACCAGCAGGGACAGGGGACTTCACAATGAGCAGTTCTTC.

V is TRBV10-3 and J is TRBJ2-1; D is possibly TRBD2 (5 bases). Looked up from germline, CDR1 is ENHRY and CDR2 is SYGVKD. V dropped 3 bases and J dropped 5 bases, with 11 bases sitting between them. The CDR3 totals 14 residues. The CDR3 DNA sequence: TGTGCCATCAGTGACGCTAGCCCACACAATGAGCAGTTCTTC. This codes for CAISDASPHNEQFF.

This clone has a handful of counts. The chain recombines TRBV7-2 with TRBJ2-4; possibly TRBD2 for D (5 bases). Germline CDR1 reads SGHTA; CDR2 reads FQGNSA. There are 13 residues in the CDR3. Trimming took off 4 bases at V and 7 bases at J, with 11 bases between the two ends. CDR3 coding DNA: TGTGCCAGCAGCTCCGGACTGCCTAACATTCAGTACTTC. Translating gives CASSSGLPNIQYF. Full variable domain (missing parts from reference TRBV7-2 and TRBJ2-4): GAGVSQSPSNKVTEKGKDVELRCDPISGHTALYWYRQSLGQGLEFLIYFQGNSAPDKSGLPSDRFSAERTGGSVSTLTIQRTQQEDSAVYLCASSSGLPNIQYFGAGTRLSVL.

This clone was found a few times. The V call is TRBV19, the J call TRBJ2-1; 13 bases map to TRBD2. This CDR3 is built from 15 residues. Looked up from germline, CDR1 is LNHDA and CDR2 is SQIVND (reference sequence). With V trimmed by 3 bases and J by 6 bases, 2 bases remained unmatched. This CDR3 is CASSMGLAGINEQFF. As DNA, the CDR3 is TGTGCCAGTAGTATGGGACTAGCGGGAATCAATGAGCAGTTCTTC.

This chain uses TRBV25-1 with TRBJ2-1, with D hard to call. V gave up 6 bases and J gave up 4 bases, with 4 bases separating them. This CDR3 comprises 11 residues. Germline V lookup: CDR1 MGHDK, CDR2 SYGVNS. CDR3 coding DNA: TGTGCCAGCAGCGTTTACAATGAGCAGTTCTTC. This codes for CASSVYNEQFF. Together with reference TRBV25-1 and TRBJ2-1, the CDR3 gives the full variable domain: EADIYQTPRYLVIGTGKKITLECSQTMGHDKMYWYQQDPGMELHLIHYSYGVNSTEKGDLSSESTVSRIRTEHFPLTLESARPSHTSQYLCASSVYNEQFFGPGTRLTVL.

This clone turned up a few times. The chain employs TRBV5-6 and TRBJ2-7, with a weak D call TRBD1 (5 bases). Germline CDR1 and CDR2: SGHDT and YYEEEE. The CDR3 is made up of 14 amino acids. Trimming pared 3 bases from V and 7 bases from J, leaving 17 bases between. CDR3: CASSWGLWGGEQYF. The CDR3 DNA follows: TGTGCCAGCAGCTGGGGCCTCTGGGGTGGTGAGCAGTACTTC.

The CDR3 spells CASSFLETSGFSYEQYF. In nucleotides, the CDR3 is TGTGCCAGCAGCTTTCTAGAGACTAGCGGGTTCTCCTACGAGCAGTACTTC. The chain joins TRBV7-9 to TRBJ2-7, with TRBD2 matching 10 bases. The CDR3 sequence is 17 residues long. Losses at the gene ends were 3 bases for V and 0 bases for J; bases not matched to a gene: 8. Per germline, CDR1 SEHNR and CDR2 FQNEAQ (reference sequence).

The chain combines TRBV27 with TRBJ2-1; possibly TRBD2 for D (7 bases). The germline CDR1 and CDR2 sequences are MNHEY and SMNVEV (reference sequence). There are 15 residues in the CDR3. V was clipped by 2 bases and J by 3 bases, with 11 bases between them. CDR3 protein: CASSLGGGNYNEQFF. For the CDR3, the DNA is TGTGCCAGCAGTTTAGGGGGGGGCAACTACAATGAGCAGTTCTTC.

This sequence joins TRBV6-5 and TRBJ2-7; D uncertain. V lost 0 bases and J lost 2, with 11 bases in between. CDR3 length: 15 residues. The V gene's germline CDR1 is MNHEY and CDR2 SVGAGI. CDR3 sequence reads: CASSYSIGQTYEQYF. The CDR3 DNA reads as TGTGCCAGCAGTTACTCGATTGGGCAAACCTACGAGCAGTACTTC.

This clone was seen only a few times. The chain recombines TRBV18 with TRBJ2-7, with 9 nucleotides matching TRBD2. This CDR3 spans 15 amino acids. V gave up 4 bases and J gave up 4 bases; unmatched junction bases: 8. Germline V CDR1 and CDR2: KGHSH, LQKENI. CDR3 coding DNA: TGTGCCAGCTCACGGTCTAGCGGGACACAGTACGAGCAGTACTTC. This codes for CASSRSSGTQYEQYF.

This clone was recorded a few times. The chain links TRBV6-5 to TRBJ1-1, with D perhaps matching TRBD1 (5 bases). Germline V gene sequence: CDR1 MNHEY, CDR2 SVGAGI. V was trimmed by 0 bases and J by 10 bases, leaving 18 bases between them. This CDR3 region has 15 residues. The CDR3 protein is CASSYSTRGPDGAFF. CDR3 sequence (DNA): TGTGCCAGCAGTTACTCGACTAGGGGTCCAGATGGAGCTTTCTTT.

This clone has more than one count but fewer than ten. CDR3 sequence: CASSTAGTTYNEQFF. The DNA of the CDR3 is TGTGCCAGCAGTACCGCCGGGACTACCTACAATGAGCAGTTCTTC. V is TRBV28 and J is TRBJ2-1; TRBD2 matches at 7 bases. V lost 5 bases to trimming and J lost 2 bases; unmatched junction nucleotides: 6. CDR1 and CDR2 (germline): MDHEN, SYDVKM. The CDR3 totals 15 residues.

Turning to this clone: Sequence at one end of the junction differs from germline and may be a read error. The rearrangement links TRBV25-1 to TRBJ1-2; TRBD1 aligns across 11 bases. CDR1 and CDR2 from the germline V gene are MGHDK and SYGVNS. The length of the CDR3 is 16 residues. In DNA form, the CDR3 reads TGTGCCAGCAGTCAATACGGACAGGGGGCGAACTATGGCTACACCTTC. Translation: CASSQYGQGANYGYTF.

The J gene is TRBJ2-1, the V gene TRBV6-6; the match to TRBD2 covers 15 bases. Germline CDR1 MNHNY, CDR2 SVGAGI (reference sequence). CDR3 length: 15 amino acids. V shed 5 bases, J shed 10 bases, and the junction held 6 bases outside the gene matches. The CDR3 sequence: CASSGTSGRSVEQFF. The CDR3 DNA reads TGTGCCAGCAGTGGGACTAGCGGGAGGAGTGTGGAGCAGTTCTTC.